The rows below give T cell receptor beta chains drawn from one sample of a study of shared clonotypes between healthy human individuals. Assay used: immunoSEQ multiplex PCR; TCRdb lists only in-frame clones, some missing. The sample lists roughly 570,000 clones, 95% to 98% occurring once. The sample consisted of naive CD8+ T cells sorted from blood. The receptors come from a young man in good health. Both conserved end residues are part of each CDR3. Fields, in order: V gene, J gene, CDR3 protein.

v_gene: TRBV13; j_gene: TRBJ2-3; CDR3aa: CASSSLDRALDTQYF
v_gene: TRBV27; j_gene: TRBJ2-7; CDR3aa: CASSLAGGNNEQYF
v_gene: TRBV30; j_gene: TRBJ2-1; CDR3aa: CAWSVGGLAVIYNEQFF
v_gene: TRBV6-6; j_gene: TRBJ2-7; CDR3aa: CASSLRDGTYEQYF
v_gene: TRBV1; j_gene: TRBJ2-3; CDR3aa: CTSSQGSKGWGYTQYF
v_gene: TRBV10-3; j_gene: TRBJ2-7; CDR3aa: CAISEFMTGGIDYEQYF
v_gene: TRBV2; j_gene: TRBJ2-2; CDR3aa: CASSDGGLAGGRGGELFF
v_gene: TRBV7-9; j_gene: TRBJ2-2; CDR3aa: CASSLMQGATGELFF
v_gene: TRBV9; j_gene: TRBJ2-3; CDR3aa: CASSGTGWSTDTQYF
v_gene: TRBV7-7; j_gene: TRBJ2-5; CDR3aa: CASSLSGLAGGVQETQYF
v_gene: TRBV7-9; j_gene: TRBJ2-7; CDR3aa: CASSHGAVSSYEQYF
v_gene: TRBV7-8; j_gene: TRBJ2-3; CDR3aa: CASSFTSGRSTDTQYF
v_gene: TRBV5-5; j_gene: TRBJ1-2; CDR3aa: CASSLDRETTF
v_gene: TRBV7-9; j_gene: TRBJ2-1; CDR3aa: CASSSQSGVPNEQFF
v_gene: TRBV28; j_gene: TRBJ2-7; CDR3aa: CASSLWGTGLDEQYF
v_gene: TRBV7-6; j_gene: TRBJ2-3; CDR3aa: CASSLAQTSTDTQYF
v_gene: TRBV7-9; j_gene: TRBJ2-2; CDR3aa: CASSLVGLGNTGELFF
v_gene: TRBV7-6; j_gene: TRBJ2-7; CDR3aa: CASSLTPPPERGGSYEQYF
v_gene: TRBV9; j_gene: TRBJ1-1; CDR3aa: CASSLDRATEAFF
v_gene: TRBV4-1; j_gene: TRBJ2-1; CDR3aa: CASSQEGGYNEQFF
v_gene: TRBV5-1; j_gene: TRBJ2-7; CDR3aa: CASSLSASYEQYF
v_gene: TRBV5-1; j_gene: TRBJ2-1; CDR3aa: CASSWTLAGGYNEQFF
v_gene: TRBV4-3; j_gene: TRBJ2-3; CDR3aa: CASSQGTGGPADTQYF
v_gene: TRBV27; j_gene: TRBJ2-1; CDR3aa: CASSLTDSNNEQFF
v_gene: TRBV6-1; j_gene: TRBJ1-2; CDR3aa: CASSEEGIYGYTF
v_gene: TRBV7-9; j_gene: TRBJ2-7; CDR3aa: CASSETSGRAEQYF
v_gene: TRBV29-1; j_gene: TRBJ1-1; CDR3aa: CSADGRSEVMNTEAFF
v_gene: TRBV6-6; j_gene: TRBJ1-4; CDR3aa: CASSYSDLELRFF
v_gene: TRBV11-2; j_gene: TRBJ2-1; CDR3aa: CASSPDFNEQFF
v_gene: TRBV6-1; j_gene: TRBJ1-5; CDR3aa: CASTSFGQGNRPQHF
v_gene: TRBV4-3; j_gene: TRBJ2-7; CDR3aa: CASSQARGAYEQYF
v_gene: TRBV14; j_gene: TRBJ2-7; CDR3aa: CASSQDWTGSSYEQYF
v_gene: TRBV6-5; j_gene: TRBJ2-1; CDR3aa: CASSYGTGGLEQFF
v_gene: TRBV7-9; j_gene: TRBJ2-3; CDR3aa: CAGTLAGAPDTQYF
v_gene: TRBV15; j_gene: TRBJ2-1; CDR3aa: CATSRDPRLAVYNEQFF
v_gene: TRBV5-6; j_gene: TRBJ2-2; CDR3aa: CASSLQYTGELFF
v_gene: TRBV11-2; j_gene: TRBJ2-1; CDR3aa: CASSLSEEAGAYNEQFF
v_gene: TRBV28; j_gene: TRBJ2-7; CDR3aa: CASSLSSGMGVYEQYF
v_gene: TRBV5-4; j_gene: TRBJ1-4; CDR3aa: CASSPGLTNEKLFF
v_gene: TRBV11-1; j_gene: TRBJ2-2; CDR3aa: CASKQVNTGELFF
v_gene: TRBV20-1; j_gene: TRBJ1-5; CDR3aa: CSAGGQPQHF
v_gene: TRBV29-1; j_gene: TRBJ2-1; CDR3aa: CSVGKGLGVDEQFF
v_gene: TRBV28; j_gene: TRBJ1-3; CDR3aa: CASSWTGAGNTIYF
v_gene: TRBV7-9; j_gene: TRBJ2-7; CDR3aa: CASSGLAGVRGVDEQYF
v_gene: TRBV30; j_gene: TRBJ2-1; CDR3aa: CASAGVRQFF
v_gene: TRBV28; j_gene: TRBJ2-7; CDR3aa: CASSPIRTTSEQYF
v_gene: TRBV11-2; j_gene: TRBJ1-1; CDR3aa: CASSVDRAGEAFF
v_gene: TRBV7-9; j_gene: TRBJ2-7; CDR3aa: CASSFPGLPSYEQYF
v_gene: TRBV7-9; j_gene: TRBJ1-2; CDR3aa: CASSLAQGANYGYTF
v_gene: TRBV28; j_gene: TRBJ2-7; CDR3aa: CASRPWGDSSYEQYF
v_gene: TRBV10-3; j_gene: TRBJ1-2; CDR3aa: CAISESGTQGGNGYTF
v_gene: TRBV10-3; j_gene: TRBJ2-1; CDR3aa: CAIRDSGISYNEQFF
v_gene: TRBV6-6; j_gene: TRBJ2-5; CDR3aa: CASTPRVNQETQYF
v_gene: TRBV11-2; j_gene: TRBJ2-3; CDR3aa: CASSLFLSTDTQYF
v_gene: TRBV9; j_gene: TRBJ2-7; CDR3aa: CASSGDRGDYEQYF
v_gene: TRBV9; j_gene: TRBJ2-1; CDR3aa: CASSSRTGKNEQFF